The 3 T cell receptor beta chains below were found in one sample sequenced in a study of blood T cell repertoires in COVID-19. Assay: immunoSEQ multiplex PCR; the TCRdb copy retains only in-frame clones and omits some. The table lists around 110,000 clones, 65% to 75% of them singletons. Sequences were obtained from peripheral blood. These receptors were obtained from a human donor with acute or convalescent COVID-19. The donor label of this sample is uncertain.

This rearrangement joins TRBV25-1 to TRBJ2-1; D remains unclear. V was pared by 7 bases and J by 2 bases, with 24 bases between. The CDR3 loop spans 18 amino acids. The germline CDR1 and CDR2 sequences are MGHDK and SYGVNS. The CDR3: CASTLKPGSQNPYNEQFF. The CDR3 DNA sequence: TGTGCCAGCACTCTCAAACCCGGGTCGCAAAATCCCTACAATGAGCAGTTCTTC.

The rearrangement joins TRBV2 to TRBJ1-1; 9 bases are a match to TRBD1. Germline lookup yields CDR1 SNHLY and CDR2 FYNNEI. The CDR3 loop spans 13 amino acids. J was trimmed by 11 bases and V by 4 bases; bases with no gene match: 8. Here the CDR3 reads CASSATGQGTAFF. The CDR3 DNA reads as TGTGCCAGCAGTGCCACGGGACAGGGCACGGCTTTCTTT.

The chain employs TRBV19 and TRBJ1-2; 10 bases match TRBD1. This CDR3 is 17 amino acids long. Looked up from germline, CDR1 is LNHDA and CDR2 is SQIVND (reference sequence). V shed 6 bases and J 0 bases; nucleotides not matched to a gene: 10. The CDR3 reads CASRPSGTGATNYGYTF. The CDR3 nucleotides read TGTGCCAGTAGACCTTCCGGGACAGGGGCAACTAACTATGGCTACACCTTC.